The T cell receptor beta chain described here comes from a study of human T cells and chemical hapten exposure. On the study more broadly: TCR yield per sample varied, mainly due to pooled library volumes.

Regarding the study as a whole: No alteration of TCRs above 1 in 1000 frequency was seen with DPC sensitization.

Separate cDNA molecules received unique molecular identifiers, which the library attached to them. Original methodology: Samples held a median of around 100,000 TCRs, range roughly 20,000–750,000. TCRdb processed the RACE reads anew with MiXCR; each CDR3 protein has one entry. The authors' filters were not applied to this entry. The table shows over 45,000 distinct CDR3 sequences, with 4.3% occurring only once. This clonotype was seen ten or more times. The antigen is undetermined. This CDR3 contains 17 residues. Germline lookup yields CDR1 KGHSH and CDR2 LQKENI. The J segment lost 1 base and the V segment lost 3 bases, leaving 7 bases of the junction unmatched. Time point defined: healthy volunteer bleed at 2 weeks. Researchers extracted total RNA from unfractionated whole blood.

Specimen: whole blood. V usage is TRBV18 and J usage is TRBJ1-5, with 9 bases lining up with TRBD1. This clonotype was obtained from a female donor in good health. Some clones in this sample may be carry-over from other donors' samples. The CDR3: CASSPGTGRMSNQPQHF. The DNA for the CDR3 is TGTGCCAGCTCACCCGGGACAGGGAGAATGAGCAATCAGCCCCAGCATTTT.